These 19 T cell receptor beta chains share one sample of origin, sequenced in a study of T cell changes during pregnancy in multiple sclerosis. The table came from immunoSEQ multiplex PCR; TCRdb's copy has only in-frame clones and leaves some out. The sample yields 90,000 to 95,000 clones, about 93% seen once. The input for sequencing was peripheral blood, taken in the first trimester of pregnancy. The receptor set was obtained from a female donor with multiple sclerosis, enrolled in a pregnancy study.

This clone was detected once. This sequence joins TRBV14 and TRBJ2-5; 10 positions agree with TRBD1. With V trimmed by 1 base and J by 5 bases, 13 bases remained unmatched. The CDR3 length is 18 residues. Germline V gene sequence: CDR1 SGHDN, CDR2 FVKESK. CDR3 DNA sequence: TGTGCCAGCAGCCAAGCCGTCGGATCGGACAGGGGGTATGAGACCCAGTACTTC. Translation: CASSQAVGSDRGYETQYF.

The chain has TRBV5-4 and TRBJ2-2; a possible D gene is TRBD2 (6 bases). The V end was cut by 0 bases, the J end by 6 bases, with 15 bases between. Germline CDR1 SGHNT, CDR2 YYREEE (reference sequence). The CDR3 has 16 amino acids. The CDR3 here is CASSLERLSGAGELFF. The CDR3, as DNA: TGTGCCAGCAGCTTGGAACGGCTCTCGGGGGCCGGGGAGCTGTTTTTT.

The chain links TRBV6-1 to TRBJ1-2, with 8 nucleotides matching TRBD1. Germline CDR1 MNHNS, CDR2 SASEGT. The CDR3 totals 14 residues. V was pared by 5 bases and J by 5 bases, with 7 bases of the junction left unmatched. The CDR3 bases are TGTGCCAGCAGTCCCGGGACAGGTTCTTATGGCTACACCTTC. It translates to CASSPGTGSYGYTF.

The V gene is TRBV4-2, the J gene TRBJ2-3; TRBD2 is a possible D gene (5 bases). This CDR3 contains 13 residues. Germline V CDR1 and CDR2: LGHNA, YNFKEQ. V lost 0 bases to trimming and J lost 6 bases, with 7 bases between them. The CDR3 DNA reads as TGTGCCAGCAGCCAAGAGGAGGTGGATACGCAGTATTTT. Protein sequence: CASSQEEVDTQYF.

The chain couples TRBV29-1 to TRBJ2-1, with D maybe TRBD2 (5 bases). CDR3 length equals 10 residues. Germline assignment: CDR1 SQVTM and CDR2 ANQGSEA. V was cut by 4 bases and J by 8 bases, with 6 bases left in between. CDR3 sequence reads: CSVARDEQFF. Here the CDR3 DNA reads TGCAGCGTTGCGCGGGATGAGCAGTTCTTC.

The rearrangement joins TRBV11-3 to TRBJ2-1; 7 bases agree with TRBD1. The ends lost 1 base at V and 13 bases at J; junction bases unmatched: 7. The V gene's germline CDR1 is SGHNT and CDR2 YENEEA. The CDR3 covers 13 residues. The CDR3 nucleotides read TGTGCCAGCAGCTTAGGTCGGGACAGACGACAGTTCTTC. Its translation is CASSLGRDRRQFF.

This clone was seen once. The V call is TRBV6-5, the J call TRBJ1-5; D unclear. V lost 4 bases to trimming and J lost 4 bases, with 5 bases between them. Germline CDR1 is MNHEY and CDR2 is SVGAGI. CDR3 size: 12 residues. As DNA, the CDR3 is TGTGCCAGCAGTTTCCCGAATCAGCCCCAGCATTTT. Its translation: CASSFPNQPQHF.

This chain's CDR3 is CASSIVSSGYETQYF. Here the CDR3 DNA reads TGTGCCAGTAGTATAGTCTCGTCGGGATACGAGACCCAGTACTTC. The rearrangement uses TRBV19 and TRBJ2-5, with D tentatively TRBD2 (5 bases). This CDR3 contains 15 residues. V lost 1 base and J lost 5, with 14 bases in between. CDR1 is LNHDA and CDR2 is SQIVND in the germline V gene (reference sequence).

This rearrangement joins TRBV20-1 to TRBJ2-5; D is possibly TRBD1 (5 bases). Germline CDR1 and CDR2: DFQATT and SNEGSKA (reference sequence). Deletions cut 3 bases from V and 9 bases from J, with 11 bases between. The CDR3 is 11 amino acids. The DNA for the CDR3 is TGCAGTGCTAGCCTTTTAGGGGCCCAGTACTTC. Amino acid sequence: CSASLLGAQYF.

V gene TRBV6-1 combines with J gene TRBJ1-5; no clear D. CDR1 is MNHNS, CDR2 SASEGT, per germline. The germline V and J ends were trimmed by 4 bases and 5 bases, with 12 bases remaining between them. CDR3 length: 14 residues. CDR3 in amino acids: CASSGVEFHQPQHF. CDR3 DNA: TGTGCCAGCAGTGGGGTGGAGTTTCATCAGCCCCAGCATTTT.

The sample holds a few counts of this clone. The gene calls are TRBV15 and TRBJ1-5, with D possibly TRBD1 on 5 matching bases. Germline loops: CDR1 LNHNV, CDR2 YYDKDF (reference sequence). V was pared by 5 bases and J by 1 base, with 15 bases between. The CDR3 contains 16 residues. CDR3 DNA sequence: TGTGCCACCAGCGAGGGTCGGGGGGGGAGCAATCAGCCCCAGCATTTT. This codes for CATSEGRGGSNQPQHF.

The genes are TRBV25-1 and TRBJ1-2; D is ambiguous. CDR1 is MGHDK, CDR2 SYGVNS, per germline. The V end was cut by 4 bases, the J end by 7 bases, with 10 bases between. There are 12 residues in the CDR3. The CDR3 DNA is TGTGCCAGCAGTGGGACGGGGTCTGGCTACACCTTC. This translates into CASSGTGSGYTF.

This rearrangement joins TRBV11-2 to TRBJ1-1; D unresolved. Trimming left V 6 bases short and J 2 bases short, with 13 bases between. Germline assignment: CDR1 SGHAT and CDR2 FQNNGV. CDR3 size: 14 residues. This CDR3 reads CASSPVRENTEAFF. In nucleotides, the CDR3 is TGTGCCAGCAGTCCGGTCCGGGAAAACACTGAAGCTTTCTTT.

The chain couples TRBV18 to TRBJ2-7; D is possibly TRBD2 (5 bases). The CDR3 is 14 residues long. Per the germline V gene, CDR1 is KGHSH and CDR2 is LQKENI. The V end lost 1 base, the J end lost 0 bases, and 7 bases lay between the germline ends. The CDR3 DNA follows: TGTGCCAGCTCACCACGAGGGAGCTCCTACGAGCAGTACTTC. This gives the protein CASSPRGSSYEQYF.

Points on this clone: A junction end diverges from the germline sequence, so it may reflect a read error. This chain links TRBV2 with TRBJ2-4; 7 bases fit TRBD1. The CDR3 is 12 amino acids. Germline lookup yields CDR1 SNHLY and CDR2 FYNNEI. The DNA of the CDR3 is TGTGCCAGCAGGGAGGACAGGCCCGTGTCTAGCTTC. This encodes CASREDRPVSSF.

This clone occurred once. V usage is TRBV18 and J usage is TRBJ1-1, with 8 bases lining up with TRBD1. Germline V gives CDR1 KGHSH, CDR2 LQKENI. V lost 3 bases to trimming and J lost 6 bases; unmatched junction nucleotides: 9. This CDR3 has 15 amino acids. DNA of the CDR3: TGTGCCAGCTCACCCTGGGGGACAGGTGCTTCTGAAGCTTTCTTT. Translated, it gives CASSPWGTGASEAFF.

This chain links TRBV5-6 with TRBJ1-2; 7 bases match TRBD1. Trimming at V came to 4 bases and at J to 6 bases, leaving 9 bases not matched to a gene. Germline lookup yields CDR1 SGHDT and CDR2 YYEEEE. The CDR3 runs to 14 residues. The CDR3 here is CASSDPRQGDGYTF. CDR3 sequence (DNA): TGTGCCAGCAGCGATCCTAGACAGGGAGATGGCTACACCTTC.

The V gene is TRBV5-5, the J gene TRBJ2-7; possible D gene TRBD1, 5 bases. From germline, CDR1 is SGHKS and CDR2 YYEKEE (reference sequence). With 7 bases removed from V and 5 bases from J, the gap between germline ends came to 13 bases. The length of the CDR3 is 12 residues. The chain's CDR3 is CASSREPHEQYF. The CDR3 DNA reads TGTGCCAGCTCCAGGGAACCCCACGAGCAGTACTTC.

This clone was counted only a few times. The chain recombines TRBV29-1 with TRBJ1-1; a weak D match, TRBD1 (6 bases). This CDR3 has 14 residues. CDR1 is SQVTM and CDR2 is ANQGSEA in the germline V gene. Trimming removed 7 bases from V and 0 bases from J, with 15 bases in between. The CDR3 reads CSAGTTTLNTEAFF. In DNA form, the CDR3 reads TGCAGCGCAGGGACAACGACTTTGAACACTGAAGCTTTCTTT.